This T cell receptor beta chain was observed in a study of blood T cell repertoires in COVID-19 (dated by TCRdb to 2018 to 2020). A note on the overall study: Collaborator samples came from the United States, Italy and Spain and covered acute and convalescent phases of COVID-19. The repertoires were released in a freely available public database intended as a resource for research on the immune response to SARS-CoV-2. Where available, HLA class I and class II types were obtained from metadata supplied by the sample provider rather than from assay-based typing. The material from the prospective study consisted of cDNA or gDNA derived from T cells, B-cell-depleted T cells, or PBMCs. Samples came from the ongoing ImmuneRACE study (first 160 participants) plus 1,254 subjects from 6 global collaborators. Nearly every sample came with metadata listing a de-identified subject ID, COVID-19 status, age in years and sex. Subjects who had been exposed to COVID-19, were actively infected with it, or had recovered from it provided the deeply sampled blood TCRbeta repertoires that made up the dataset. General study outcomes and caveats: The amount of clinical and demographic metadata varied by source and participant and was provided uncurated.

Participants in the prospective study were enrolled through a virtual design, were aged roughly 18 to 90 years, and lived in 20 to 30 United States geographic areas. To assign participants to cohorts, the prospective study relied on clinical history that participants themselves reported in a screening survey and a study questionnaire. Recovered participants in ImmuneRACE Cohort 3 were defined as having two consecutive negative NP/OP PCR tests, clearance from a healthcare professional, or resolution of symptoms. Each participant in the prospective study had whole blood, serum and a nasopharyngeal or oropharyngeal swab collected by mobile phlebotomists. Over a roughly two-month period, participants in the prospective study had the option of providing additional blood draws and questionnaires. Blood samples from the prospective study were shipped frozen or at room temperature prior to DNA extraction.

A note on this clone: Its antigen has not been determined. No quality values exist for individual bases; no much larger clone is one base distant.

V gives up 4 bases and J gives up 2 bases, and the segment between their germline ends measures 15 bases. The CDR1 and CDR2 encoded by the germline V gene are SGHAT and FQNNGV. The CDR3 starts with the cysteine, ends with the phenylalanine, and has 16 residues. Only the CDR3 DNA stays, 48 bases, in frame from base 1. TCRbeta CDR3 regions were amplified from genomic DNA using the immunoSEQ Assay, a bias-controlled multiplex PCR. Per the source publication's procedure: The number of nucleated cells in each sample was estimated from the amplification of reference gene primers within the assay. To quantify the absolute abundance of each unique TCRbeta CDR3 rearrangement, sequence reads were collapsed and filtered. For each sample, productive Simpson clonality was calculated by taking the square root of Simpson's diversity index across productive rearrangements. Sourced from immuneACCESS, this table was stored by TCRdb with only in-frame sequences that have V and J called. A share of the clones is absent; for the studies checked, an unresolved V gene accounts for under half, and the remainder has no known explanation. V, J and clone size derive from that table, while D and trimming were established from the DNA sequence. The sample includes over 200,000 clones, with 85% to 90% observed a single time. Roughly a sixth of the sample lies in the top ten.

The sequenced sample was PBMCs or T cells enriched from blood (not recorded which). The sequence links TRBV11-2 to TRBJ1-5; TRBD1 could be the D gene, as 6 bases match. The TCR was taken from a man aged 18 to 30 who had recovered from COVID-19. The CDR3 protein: CASSSGGRGGNQPQHF. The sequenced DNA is TGTGCCAGCAGCTCGGGTGGCAGGGGCGGCAATCAGCCCCAGCATTTT.